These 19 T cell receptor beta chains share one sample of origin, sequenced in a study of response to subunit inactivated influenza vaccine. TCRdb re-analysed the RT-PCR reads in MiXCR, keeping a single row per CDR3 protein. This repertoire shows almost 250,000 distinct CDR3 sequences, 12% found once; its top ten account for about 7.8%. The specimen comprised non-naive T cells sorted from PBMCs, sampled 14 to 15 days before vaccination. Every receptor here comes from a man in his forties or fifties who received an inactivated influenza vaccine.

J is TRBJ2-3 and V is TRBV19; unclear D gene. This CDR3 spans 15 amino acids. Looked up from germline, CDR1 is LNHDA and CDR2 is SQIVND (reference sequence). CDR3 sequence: CATTPARTRTDTQYF. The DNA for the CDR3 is TGTGCTACGACCCCGGCGCGGACCCGCACAGATACGCAGTATTTT.

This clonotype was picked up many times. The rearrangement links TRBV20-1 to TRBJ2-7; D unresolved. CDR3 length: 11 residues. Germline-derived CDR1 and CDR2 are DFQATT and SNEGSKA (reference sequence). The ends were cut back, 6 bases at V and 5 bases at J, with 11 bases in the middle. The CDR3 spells CSAQIVHEQYF. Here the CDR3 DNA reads TGCAGTGCCCAGATAGTCCACGAGCAGTACTTC.

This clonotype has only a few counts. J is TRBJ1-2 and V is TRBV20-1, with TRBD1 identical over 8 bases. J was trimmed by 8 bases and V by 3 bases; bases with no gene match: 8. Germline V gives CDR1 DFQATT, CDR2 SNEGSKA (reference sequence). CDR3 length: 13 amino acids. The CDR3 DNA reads TGCAGTGCTAGCGACAGGGGTAATCGAGGCTACACCTTC. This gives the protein CSASDRGNRGYTF.

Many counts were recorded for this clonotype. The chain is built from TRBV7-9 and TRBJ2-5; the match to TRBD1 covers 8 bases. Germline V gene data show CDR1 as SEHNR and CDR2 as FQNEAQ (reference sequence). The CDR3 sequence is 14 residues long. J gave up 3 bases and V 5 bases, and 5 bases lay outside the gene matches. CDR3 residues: CASSTSTGEETQYF. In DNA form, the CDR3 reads TGTGCCAGCAGCACCTCGACAGGGGAAGAGACCCAGTACTTC.

This CDR3 is CASSLALGQGHEQFF. The CDR3, as DNA: TGTGCCAGCAGCTTAGCGCTGGGACAGGGACACGAGCAGTTCTTC. The genes are TRBV7-2 and TRBJ2-1, with TRBD1 identical over 9 bases. CDR1 is SGHTA, CDR2 FQGNSA, per germline. V was clipped by 0 bases and J by 10 bases; unmatched bases: 7. The CDR3 has 15 residues.

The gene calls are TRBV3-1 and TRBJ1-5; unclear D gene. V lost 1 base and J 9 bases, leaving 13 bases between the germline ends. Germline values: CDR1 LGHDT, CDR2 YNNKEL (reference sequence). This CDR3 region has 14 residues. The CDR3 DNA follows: TGTGCCAGCAGCCAAGTGCGTTCCGTCCCGCCCCAGCATTTT. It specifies CASSQVRSVPPQHF.

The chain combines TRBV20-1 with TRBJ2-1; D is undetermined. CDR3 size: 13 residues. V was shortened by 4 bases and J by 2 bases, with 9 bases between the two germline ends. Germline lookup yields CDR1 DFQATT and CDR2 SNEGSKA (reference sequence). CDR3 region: CSATETAYNEQFF. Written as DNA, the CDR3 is TGCAGTGCTACTGAGACGGCCTACAATGAGCAGTTCTTC.

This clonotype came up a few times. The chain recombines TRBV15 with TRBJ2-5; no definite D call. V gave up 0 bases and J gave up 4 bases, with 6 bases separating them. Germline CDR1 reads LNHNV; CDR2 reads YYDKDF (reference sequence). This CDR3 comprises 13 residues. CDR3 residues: CATSRDSGETQYF. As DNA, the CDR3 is TGTGCCACCAGCAGAGATTCGGGAGAGACCCAGTACTTC.

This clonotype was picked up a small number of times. The CDR3 bases are TGCAGTGCTCCAGACAGAAGGAGCTCCTACGAGCAGTACTTC. It encodes CSAPDRRSSYEQYF. V and J are TRBV20-1 and TRBJ2-7, with D perhaps TRBD1 (5 bases). Germline CDR1 is DFQATT and CDR2 is SNEGSKA (reference sequence). Trimming took 5 bases from V and 0 from J, leaving 14 bases between them. The CDR3 has 14 residues.

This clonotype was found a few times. CDR3 in amino acids: CATSRDSGTGAGYTF. The CDR3 DNA reads TGTGCCACCAGCAGAGACTCCGGGACAGGGGCTGGCTACACCTTC. V usage is TRBV15 and J usage is TRBJ1-2, with 10 bases lining up with TRBD1. In germline, CDR1 is LNHNV, CDR2 YYDKDF (reference sequence). V gave up 0 bases and J gave up 7 bases; unmatched junction bases: 5. The CDR3 has 15 amino acids.

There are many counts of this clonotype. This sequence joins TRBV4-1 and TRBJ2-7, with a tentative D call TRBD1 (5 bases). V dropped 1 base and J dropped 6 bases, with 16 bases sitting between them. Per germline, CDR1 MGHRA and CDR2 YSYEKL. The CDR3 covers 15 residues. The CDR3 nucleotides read TGCGCCAGCAGCCAAGTTGGCAGGGAATTATTCGAGCAGTACTTC. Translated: CASSQVGRELFEQYF.

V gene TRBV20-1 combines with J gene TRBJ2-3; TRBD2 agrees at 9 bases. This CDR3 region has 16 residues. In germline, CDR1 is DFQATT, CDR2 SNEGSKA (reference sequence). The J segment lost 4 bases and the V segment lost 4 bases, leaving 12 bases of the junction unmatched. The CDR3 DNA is TGCAGTGCTAAAGAAGCGGGGGGTCTCGCGTCAGATACGCAGTATTTT. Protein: CSAKEAGGLASDTQYF.

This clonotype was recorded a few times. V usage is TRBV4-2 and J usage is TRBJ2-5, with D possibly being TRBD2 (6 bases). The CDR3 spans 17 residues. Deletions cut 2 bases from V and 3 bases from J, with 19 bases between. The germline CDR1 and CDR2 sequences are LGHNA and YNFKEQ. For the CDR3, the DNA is TGTGCCAGCAGCCAAATCGGAGGGACTCCTAATAAAGAGACCCAGTACTTC. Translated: CASSQIGGTPNKETQYF.

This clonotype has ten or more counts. The CDR3 bases are TGTGCCAGCAGTTACGACACTAGCGGGGGGACTTCCAGAGATACGCAGTATTTT. Its protein is CASSYDTSGGTSRDTQYF. This rearrangement joins TRBV6-2 or TRBV6-3 to TRBJ2-3, with 12 bases identical to TRBD2. Germline CDR1 and CDR2: MNHEY and SVGEGT. Trimming at V came to 2 bases and at J to 5 bases, leaving 11 bases not matched to a gene. The CDR3 is made up of 18 amino acids.

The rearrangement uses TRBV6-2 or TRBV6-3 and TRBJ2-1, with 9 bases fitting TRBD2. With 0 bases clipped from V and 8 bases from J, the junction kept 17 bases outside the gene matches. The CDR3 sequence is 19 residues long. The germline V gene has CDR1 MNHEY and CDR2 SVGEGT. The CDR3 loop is CASSYSLWPSGVRAHEQFF. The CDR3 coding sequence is TGTGCCAGCAGTTACTCGTTGTGGCCTAGCGGGGTGCGGGCCCATGAGCAGTTCTTC.

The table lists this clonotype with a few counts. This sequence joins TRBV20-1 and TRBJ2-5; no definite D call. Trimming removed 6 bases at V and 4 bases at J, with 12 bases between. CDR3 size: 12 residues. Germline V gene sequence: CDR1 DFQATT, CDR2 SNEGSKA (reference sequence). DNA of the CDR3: TGCAGTGCCCGGCCCCGTGGAGAGACCCAGTACTTC. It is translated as CSARPRGETQYF.

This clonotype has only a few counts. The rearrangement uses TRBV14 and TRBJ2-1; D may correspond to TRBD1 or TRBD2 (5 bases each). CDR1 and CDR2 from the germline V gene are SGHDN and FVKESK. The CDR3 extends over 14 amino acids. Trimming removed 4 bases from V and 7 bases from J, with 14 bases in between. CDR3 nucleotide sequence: TGTGCCAGCAGCCTAGCCCCAGGGAGTAATGAGCAGTTCTTC. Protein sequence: CASSLAPGSNEQFF. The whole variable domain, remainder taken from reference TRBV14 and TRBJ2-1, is EAGVTQFPSHSVIEKGQTVTLRCDPISGHDNLYWYRRVMGKEIKFLLHFVKESKQDESGMPNNRFLAERTGGTYSTLKVQPAELEDSGVYFCASSLAPGSNEQFFGPGTRLTVL.

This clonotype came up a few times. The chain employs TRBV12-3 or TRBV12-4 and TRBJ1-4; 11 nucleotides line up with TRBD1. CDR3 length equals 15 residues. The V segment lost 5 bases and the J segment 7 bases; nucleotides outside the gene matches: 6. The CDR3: CASSTWGTGGEKLFF. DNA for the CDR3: TGTGCCAGCAGTACTTGGGGGACAGGGGGTGAAAAACTGTTTTTT.

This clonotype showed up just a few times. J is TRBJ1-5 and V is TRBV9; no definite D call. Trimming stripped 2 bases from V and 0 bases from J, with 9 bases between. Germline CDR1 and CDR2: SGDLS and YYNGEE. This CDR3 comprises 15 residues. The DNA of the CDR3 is TGTGCCAGCAGCGTCGACGGATATAGCAATCAGCCCCAGCATTTT. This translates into CASSVDGYSNQPQHF.